The 19 T cell receptor beta chains presented below share a single source sample, sequenced in a study of blood T cell repertoires in COVID-19. Here immunoSEQ multiplex PCR was the method, and the copy in TCRdb shows in-frame clones only, minus some. Of roughly 250,000 clones in the sample, around 89% were seen once. The sequenced sample was peripheral blood. The receptors were sampled from a woman between 40 and 55 years old who had recovered from COVID-19.

In its sample, this clone was seen a few times. The J gene is TRBJ2-5, the V gene TRBV7-9; a weak D match, TRBD2 (6 bases). Germline loops: CDR1 SEHNR, CDR2 FQNEAQ (reference sequence). The CDR3 totals 13 residues. V lost 5 bases and J 5 bases, leaving 12 bases between the germline ends. For the CDR3, the DNA is TGTGCCAGCAGCCAGGGACTTTGGGAGACCCAGTACTTC. It yields the protein CASSQGLWETQYF.

This chain joins TRBV5-6 and TRBJ1-1; 7 nucleotides match TRBD1. V dropped 0 bases and J dropped 4; count of bases not matched to a gene: 3. In germline, CDR1 is SGHDT, CDR2 YYEEEE. The CDR3 covers 14 residues. The DNA of the CDR3 is TGTGCCAGCAGCTTGGGGCCAGGGGGCACTGAAGCTTTCTTT. Amino acids: CASSLGPGGTEAFF.

This rearrangement joins TRBV5-6 to TRBJ1-4, with 7 bases identical to TRBD1. The germline V gene encodes CDR1 SGHDT and CDR2 YYEEEE. This CDR3 region has 15 residues. The trim removed 0 bases at V and 7 bases at J, leaving 6 bases unmatched. CDR3 protein: CASSLAGRGSEKLFF. CDR3 in DNA: TGTGCCAGCAGCTTGGCGGGCAGGGGGAGTGAAAAACTGTTTTTT.

In its sample, this clone was seen a few times. V usage is TRBV30 and J usage is TRBJ1-3; 9 bases are a match to TRBD1. Germline lookup yields CDR1 GTSNPN and CDR2 SVGIG (reference sequence). The CDR3 has 15 amino acids. V lost 1 base and J lost 1; bases outside the gene matches: 2. The CDR3 coding sequence is TGTGCCTGGAGTGAGGGGACAGGGTCTGGAAACACCATATATTTT. Its protein is CAWSEGTGSGNTIYF.

This chain links TRBV5-6 with TRBJ2-6; unclear D gene. The V end lost 4 bases, the J end lost 0 bases, and 8 bases lay between the germline ends. The length of the CDR3 is 15 residues. Germline lookup yields CDR1 SGHDT and CDR2 YYEEEE. The CDR3 sequence is CASSPPGSGANVLTF. The CDR3 DNA sequence: TGTGCCAGCAGCCCACCGGGCTCTGGGGCCAACGTCCTGACTTTC.

This CDR3 is CASSRPGAGVNPYYNSPLHF. The CDR3, as DNA: TGTGCCAGCAGTCGCCCCGGGGCAGGGGTCAATCCCTACTATAATTCACCCCTCCACTTT. V usage is TRBV6-6 and J usage is TRBJ1-6; weak D call: TRBD1 (6 bases). Germline-derived CDR1 and CDR2 are MNHNY and SVGAGI (reference sequence). The CDR3 contains 20 residues. Trimming took off 5 bases at V and 3 bases at J, with 26 bases between the two ends.

This clone was seen once. The chain recombines TRBV2 with TRBJ2-6; 7 positions match TRBD1. This CDR3 is 16 amino acids long. CDR1 is SNHLY, CDR2 FYNNEI, per germline. The V and J ends lost 6 bases and 2 bases, in that order; junction bases with no gene match: 7. CDR3 protein: CASRPRTGAGANVLTF. In DNA form, the CDR3 reads TGTGCCAGCAGACCTCGAACAGGGGCTGGGGCCAACGTCCTGACTTTC.

The V gene is TRBV10-3, the J gene TRBJ1-3, with a tentative D call TRBD1 (6 bases). The V gene lost 6 bases and the J gene lost 0 bases, with 9 bases spanning the gap. The CDR3 loop spans 14 amino acids. Germline lookup yields CDR1 ENHRY and CDR2 SYGVKD. CDR3 sequence (DNA): TGTGCCATCAGCGGACAGAGCTCTGGAAACACCATATATTTT. Protein product: CAISGQSSGNTIYF.

The rearrangement links TRBV11-2 to TRBJ1-1, with TRBD1 identical over 9 bases. Trimming removed 5 bases from V and 4 bases from J; junction bases left unmatched: 8. The CDR3 is 15 amino acids. Germline-derived CDR1 and CDR2 are SGHAT and FQNNGV. The CDR3 reads CASSPDRGYGTEAFF. The CDR3 bases are TGTGCCAGCAGCCCGGACAGGGGATACGGCACTGAAGCTTTCTTT.

In DNA form, the CDR3 reads TGTGCCAGCAGCATAGAGAGGACAGGCTGGAGGGCGGGAGGGCCGGATGAGCAGTTCTTC. This gives the protein CASSIERTGWRAGGPDEQFF. The chain uses TRBV13 and TRBJ2-1, with 9 bases that match TRBD2. This CDR3 comprises 20 residues. V lost 5 bases, J lost 8 bases, and 25 bases stayed unmatched. Germline lookup yields CDR1 PRHDT and CDR2 FYEKMQ (reference sequence).

The rearrangement links TRBV19 to TRBJ2-5; 8 bases are shared with TRBD2. This CDR3 has 15 residues. Germline V gene lookup returns CDR1 LNHDA and CDR2 SQIVND (reference sequence). V lost 5 bases, J lost 4 bases, and 9 bases stayed unmatched. CDR3 amino acids: CASSPQREWGETQYF. The CDR3 DNA reads as TGTGCCAGTAGTCCCCAGCGGGAGTGGGGAGAGACCCAGTACTTC. The full variable domain, completed using reference TRBV19 and TRBJ2-5, is DGGITQSPKYLFRKEGQNVTLSCEQNLNHDAMYWYRQDPGQGLRLIYYSQIVNDFQKGDIAEGYSVSREKKESFPLTVTSAQKNPTAFYLCASSPQREWGETQYFGPGTRLLVL.

The gene calls are TRBV27 and TRBJ1-6; D unresolved. Trimming pared 5 bases from V and 15 bases from J, leaving 14 bases between. The CDR3 contains 12 residues. Germline CDR1 is MNHEY and CDR2 is SMNVEV (reference sequence). The CDR3 bases are TGTGCCAGCAGTGGCCCTAGGTGGTTCCTCCACTTT. Protein product: CASSGPRWFLHF.

This CDR3 reads CAISDDRSYEQYF. DNA for the CDR3: TGTGCCATCAGTGACGACAGGTCTTATGAGCAGTACTTC. This rearrangement joins TRBV10-3 to TRBJ2-7; a weak D match, TRBD1 (6 bases). V was cut by 3 bases and J by 7 bases, with 13 bases left in between. Germline CDR1 is ENHRY and CDR2 is SYGVKD. This CDR3 is 13 amino acids long.

The J gene is TRBJ1-4, the V gene TRBV30; D not resolved. In germline, CDR1 is GTSNPN, CDR2 SVGIG (reference sequence). Trimming stripped 7 bases from V and 1 base from J, with 10 bases between. The CDR3 consists of 13 residues. The CDR3 sequence is CASGVVTNEKLFF. In DNA form, the CDR3 reads TGTGCCTCCGGGGTGGTAACTAATGAAAAACTGTTTTTT.

This chain connects TRBV6-2 or TRBV6-3 to TRBJ2-7; TRBD2 might be the D (6 bases). The CDR3 contains 11 residues. The germline CDR1 and CDR2 sequences are MNHEY and SVGEGT. Trimming left V 2 bases short and J 7 bases short, with 6 bases between. The CDR3 nucleotides read TGTGCCAGCAGTTACGGGGGGGAGCAGTACTTC. It codes for CASSYGGEQYF.

This clone has only one observation. The same CDR3 arises from other DNA sequences in this sample as well. The chain links TRBV18 to TRBJ2-7; a weak D match, TRBD2 (6 bases). CDR3 length: 13 residues. The germline V gene has CDR1 KGHSH and CDR2 LQKENI. Between the trimmed V and J ends, which lost 3 bases and 1 base, there was a span of 7 bases. DNA of the CDR3: TGTGCCAGCTCACCGGGGGGTTCCTACGAGCAGTACGTC. Its protein is CASSPGGSYEQYV.

Note on this clone: The junction does not match germline at one end; this may be a read error. This sequence joins TRBV2 and TRBJ2-3; D uncertain. Germline CDR1 is SNHLY and CDR2 is FYNNEI. The CDR3 totals 11 residues. The chain's CDR3 is CASREDTSQYF. The CDR3 DNA follows: TGTGCCAGCAGAGAAGACACCTCGCAGTATTTT.

The chain uses TRBV4-3 and TRBJ1-4, with D tentatively TRBD1 (5 bases). CDR3 size: 17 residues. Germline V gives CDR1 LGHNA, CDR2 YSLEER. V gave up 0 bases and J gave up 2 bases, with 13 bases separating them. Here the CDR3 DNA reads TGCGCCAGCAGCCAAGAAGCCCCCTGGGGCACTAATGAAAAACTGTTTTTT. This translates into CASSQEAPWGTNEKLFF.

The chain carries TRBV4-1 and TRBJ1-1; possible D gene TRBD1, 6 bases. This CDR3 region has 15 residues. CDR1 is MGHRA, CDR2 YSYEKL, per germline. V lost 0 bases, J lost 4 bases, and 12 bases lay in between. CDR3 DNA sequence: TGCGCCAGCAGCCAAGAGTGGGGGCTGAGCACTGAAGCTTTCTTT. Residues: CASSQEWGLSTEAFF.